A selection of T cell receptor beta chains follows, all from one sample in a study of cytotoxic CD8 clonotypes in ibrutinib-treated CLL. The data were produced by immunoSEQ multiplex PCR, yet TCRdb's version contains in-frame clones alone and is incomplete. The sample has 250,000 to 350,000 clones; 76% are singletons. The material sequenced was PBMCs, taken at disease progression, from a patient treated with ibrutinib. All receptors come from a human donor with chronic lymphocytic leukemia. The CDR3 runs from the conserved cysteine through the conserved F or W. The D gene is left open where the match is weak. Size tells how often a clone was seen (once, few, many) or the class of an expanded clone, and some rows leave it out.

CDR3 protein,clone size,D gene,J gene,V gene
CSVVRDDYEQYF,NA,NA,TRBJ2-7,TRBV29-1
CASSNDLAGGSYEQYF,NA,TRBD2,TRBJ2-7,TRBV7-9
CASSDRPRSYEQYF,once,NA,TRBJ2-7,TRBV2
CAISDLGGVSEAFF,NA,NA,TRBJ1-1,TRBV10-3
CASSVGTGGPETQYF,NA,TRBD1,TRBJ2-5,TRBV9
CASARLDEQFF,NA,NA,TRBJ2-1,TRBV27
CASSYHGTGRDGYTF,NA,TRBD1,TRBJ1-2,TRBV6-5
CASSQVGRRPGNTIYF,NA,NA,TRBJ1-3,TRBV4-1
CSAEGVNEQFF,NA,NA,TRBJ2-1,TRBV20-1
CASSELSGNSNQPQHF,NA,NA,TRBJ1-5,TRBV2
CSVDGGNEQFF,NA,NA,TRBJ2-1,TRBV29-1
CASGLVGNRGGYTF,NA,NA,TRBJ1-2,TRBV12-5
CASSLTNNEQFF,once,NA,TRBJ2-1,TRBV28
CASSLGRSYEQYF,NA,NA,TRBJ2-7,TRBV5-1
CSVSPGTSGDLYEQYF,NA,TRBD2,TRBJ2-7,TRBV29-1
CASSLYGTSGSWADTQYF,NA,TRBD2,TRBJ2-3,TRBV7-3
CASSERAVYEQYF,NA,NA,TRBJ2-7,TRBV6-1
CASSLQRGIRKAFF,NA,NA,TRBJ1-1,TRBV14
CASSPADYNEQFF,NA,NA,TRBJ2-1,TRBV18